This T cell receptor beta chain derives from a study of T cells in localized non-small cell lung cancer. Assay used: immunoSEQ multiplex PCR; TCRdb lists only in-frame clones, some missing. The sample records about 52,000 clones, approximately 86% being singletons. Findings and caveats of the study: In uninvolved adjacent lung, T cell clonality reached its highest value, exceeding tumor.

Notes on this clone: Its antigen is unidentified.

Germline V CDR1 and CDR2: MNHEY, SMNVEV (reference sequence). Trimming cost V 6 bases and J 7 bases, with 4 bases left between them. This CDR3 comprises 11 residues. This chain uses TRBV27 with TRBJ1-6, with no clear D. The clonotype comes from a female donor with stage II lung adenocarcinoma. The sequences come from PBMCs, collected before any cancer treatment. In DNA form, the CDR3 reads TGTGCCAGCAGCTCCAATTCACCCCTCCACTTT. It is translated as CASSSNSPLHF.